This T cell receptor beta chain was obtained from a study of cytomegalovirus exposure and HLA in healthy donors. Study in general: An earlier analysis identified 120 million or so unique TCR beta sequences in 170 million or so T cells.

This clone appeared a single time. Its antigen is currently unknown. These donors, healthy bone marrow donors, were studied. In the PCR, 60 Vbeta and 13 Jbeta primers were used. The protocol was immunoSEQ multiplex PCR, while the TCRdb copy is restricted to in-frame clones and leaves out a portion. The sample lists roughly 200,000 clones, roughly 90% occurring once. The study, taken as a whole, reports: Data from an earlier analysis indicated that most TCR beta V segments were productive either about 87% or about 30% of the time.

The source material was PBMCs. This clonotype was sampled from a woman in her twenties or thirties in good health and CMV-seronegative.

The DNA for the CDR3 is TGTGCCAGCAACGCCGGGGGGGACACTGAAGCTTTCTTT. This translates into CASNAGGDTEAFF. This chain uses TRBV9 with TRBJ1-1; possible D gene TRBD1, 5 bases. The CDR3 is made up of 13 amino acids. Germline V gene lookup returns CDR1 SGDLS and CDR2 YYNGEE. Trimming removed 6 bases at V and 3 bases at J, with 12 bases between.